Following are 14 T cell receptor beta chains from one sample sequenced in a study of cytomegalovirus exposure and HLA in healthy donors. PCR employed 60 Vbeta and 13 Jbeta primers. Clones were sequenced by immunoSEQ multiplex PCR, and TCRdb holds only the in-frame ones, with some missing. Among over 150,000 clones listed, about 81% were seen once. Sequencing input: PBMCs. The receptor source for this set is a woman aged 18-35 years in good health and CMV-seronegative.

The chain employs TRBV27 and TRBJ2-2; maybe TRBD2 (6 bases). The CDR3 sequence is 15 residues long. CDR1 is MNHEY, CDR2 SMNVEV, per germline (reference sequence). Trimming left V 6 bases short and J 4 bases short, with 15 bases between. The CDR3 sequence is CASRGLHGGTGELFF. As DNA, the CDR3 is TGTGCCAGCAGGGGACTGCATGGCGGCACCGGGGAGCTGTTTTTT.

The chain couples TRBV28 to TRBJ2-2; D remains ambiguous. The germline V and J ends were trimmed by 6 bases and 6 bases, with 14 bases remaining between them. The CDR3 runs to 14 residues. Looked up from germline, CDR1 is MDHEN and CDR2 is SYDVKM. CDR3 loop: CASSDSFSPGELFF. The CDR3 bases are TGTGCCAGCAGCGACTCTTTTAGCCCCGGGGAGCTGTTTTTT.

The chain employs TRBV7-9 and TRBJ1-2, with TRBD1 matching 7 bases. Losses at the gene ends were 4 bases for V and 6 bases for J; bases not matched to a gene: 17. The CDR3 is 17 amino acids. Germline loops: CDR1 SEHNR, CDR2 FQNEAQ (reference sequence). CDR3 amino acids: CASSWALPRRGTHGYTF. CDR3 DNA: TGTGCCAGCAGCTGGGCCCTACCGCGCAGGGGGACTCATGGCTACACCTTC.

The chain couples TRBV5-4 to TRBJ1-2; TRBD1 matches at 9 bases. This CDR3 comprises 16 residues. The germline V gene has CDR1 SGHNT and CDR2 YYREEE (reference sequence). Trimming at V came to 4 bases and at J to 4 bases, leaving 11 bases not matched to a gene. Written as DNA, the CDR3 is TGTGCCAGCAGCACCTACAACAGGGGGCGGGCCTATGGCTACACCTTC. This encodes CASSTYNRGRAYGYTF.

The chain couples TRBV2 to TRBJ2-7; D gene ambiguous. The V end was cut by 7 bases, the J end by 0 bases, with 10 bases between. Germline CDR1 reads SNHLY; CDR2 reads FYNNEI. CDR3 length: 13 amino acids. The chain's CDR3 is CASTGISSYEQYF. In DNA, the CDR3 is TGTGCCAGCACCGGTATAAGCTCCTACGAGCAGTACTTC.

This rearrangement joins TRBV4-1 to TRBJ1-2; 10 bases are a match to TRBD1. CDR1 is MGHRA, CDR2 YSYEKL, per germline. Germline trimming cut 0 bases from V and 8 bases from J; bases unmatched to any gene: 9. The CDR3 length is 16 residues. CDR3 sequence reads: CASSQDPRDRGEGYTF. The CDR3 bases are TGCGCCAGCAGCCAAGATCCCCGGGACAGGGGAGAAGGCTACACCTTC.

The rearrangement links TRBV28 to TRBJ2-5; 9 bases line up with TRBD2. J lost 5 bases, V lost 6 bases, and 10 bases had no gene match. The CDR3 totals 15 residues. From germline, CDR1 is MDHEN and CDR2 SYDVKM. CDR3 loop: CASRSAGGLQETQYF. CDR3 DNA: TGTGCCAGCAGGTCCGCGGGAGGGCTGCAGGAGACCCAGTACTTC.

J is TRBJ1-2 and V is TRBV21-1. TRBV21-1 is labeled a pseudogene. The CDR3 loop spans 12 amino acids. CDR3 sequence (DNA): TGTGCCAGCCAAGCGGGCGCAAGTGGCTACACCTTC. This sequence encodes CASQAGASGYTF.

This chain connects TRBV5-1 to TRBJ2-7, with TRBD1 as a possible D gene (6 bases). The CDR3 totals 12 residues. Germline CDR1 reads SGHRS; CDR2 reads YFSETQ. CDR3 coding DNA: TGCGCTCCCTGGAGAGGGGGCTACGAGCAGTACTTC. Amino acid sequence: CAPWRGGYEQYF.

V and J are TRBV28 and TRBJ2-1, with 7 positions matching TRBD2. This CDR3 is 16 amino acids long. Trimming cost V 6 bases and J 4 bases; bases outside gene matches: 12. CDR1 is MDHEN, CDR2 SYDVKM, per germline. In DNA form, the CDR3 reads TGTGCCAGCAGCTCCCCCGTGGGACTACCTTACAATGAGCAGTTCTTC. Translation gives CASSSPVGLPYNEQFF.

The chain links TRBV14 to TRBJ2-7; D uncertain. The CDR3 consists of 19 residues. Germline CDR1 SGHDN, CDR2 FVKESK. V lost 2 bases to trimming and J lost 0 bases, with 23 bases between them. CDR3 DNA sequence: TGTGCCAGCAGCCAAAGGCGCCGGGTCCCCAAACCGAGCTCCTACGAGCAGTACTTC. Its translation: CASSQRRRVPKPSSYEQYF.

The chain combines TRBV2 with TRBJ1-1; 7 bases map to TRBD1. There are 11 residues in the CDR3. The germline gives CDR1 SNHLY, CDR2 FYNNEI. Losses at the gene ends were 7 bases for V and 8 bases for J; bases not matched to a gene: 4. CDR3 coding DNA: TGTGCCAGCAAGGGACAGATAGAAGCTTTCTTT. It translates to CASKGQIEAFF.

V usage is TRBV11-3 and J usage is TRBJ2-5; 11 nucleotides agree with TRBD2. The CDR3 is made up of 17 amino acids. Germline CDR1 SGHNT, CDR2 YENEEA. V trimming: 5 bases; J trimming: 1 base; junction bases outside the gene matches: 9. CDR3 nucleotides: TGTGCCAGCAGCCTGGGGGGGCTAGCGGGAGGCCAAGAGACCCAGTACTTC. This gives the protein CASSLGGLAGGQETQYF.

CDR3 sequence (DNA): TGTGCCAGCAGCCCCCGGACAGTAGTTAATGAAAAACTGTTTTTT. It translates to CASSPRTVVNEKLFF. The genes are TRBV7-8 and TRBJ1-4; maybe TRBD1 (6 bases). Trimming stripped 5 bases from V and 4 bases from J, with 14 bases between. The length of the CDR3 is 15 residues. Germline CDR1 SGHVS, CDR2 FQNEAQ.